The clone carrying this T cell receptor beta chain was seen once. This sample stems from a study of blood T cell repertoires in COVID-19. About the research overall: Donors in the United States, Italy and Spain gave samples during acute or convalescent COVID-19.

Source study methods: Estimates of nucleated cell counts were drawn from the amplification of reference gene primers. TCRdb's copy holds only in-frame clones and misses some; the assay was immunoSEQ multiplex PCR. From that table come the V and J calls and clone size; the DNA was used to work out D and trimming. This repertoire shows 240,000 or so clones, about 90% found once; its top ten account for approximately 7.5%. Per the germline V gene, CDR1 is LNHDA and CDR2 is SQIVND (reference sequence). Trimming removed 6 bases from V and 4 bases from J; junction bases left unmatched: 2. The CDR3 covers 15 residues.

This clonotype was sampled from a man between 60 and 70 years old who had recovered from COVID-19. This chain links TRBV19 with TRBJ2-1; 14 bases agree with TRBD2. Sequencing input: peripheral blood. CDR3 residues: CASSRLAGGYNEQFF. The CDR3 DNA sequence: TGTGCCAGTAGCCGACTAGCGGGGGGGTACAATGAGCAGTTCTTC.